The 21 T cell receptor beta chains presented below share a single source sample, sequenced in a study of neurological immune-mediated disorders. TCRdb reprocessed the 5' RACE reads via MiXCR and lists one record per CDR3 protein. The repertoire has 85,000 to 110,000 distinct CDR3 sequences, about 10% of them found once; the top ten carry about 3%. Time point reported: longitudinal time-point 3. The material sequenced was PBMCs. These receptors all stem from a female donor with HTLV-1-associated myelopathy (HAM/TSP).

This clonotype was observed at least ten times. V is TRBV10-3 and J is TRBJ2-3; 16 bases agree with TRBD2. The V and J ends lost 6 bases and 2 bases, in that order; junction bases with no gene match: 14. Germline lookup yields CDR1 ENHRY and CDR2 SYGVKD. This CDR3 comprises 20 residues. CDR3 sequence reads: CAIRSSTPGLAGGSTDTQYF. The CDR3, as DNA: TGTGCCATCAGATCCTCGACCCCGGGACTAGCGGGGGGGTCCACAGATACGCAGTATTTT.

This clonotype has more than one count but fewer than ten. CDR3: CASSSRVGDTQYF. The CDR3 DNA sequence: TGTGCCAGCAGTTCCCGGGTTGGAGATACGCAGTATTTT. The chain recombines TRBV12-3 or TRBV12-4 with TRBJ2-3; D remains unclear. Trimming stripped 4 bases from V and 5 bases from J, with 10 bases between. CDR3 length: 13 residues.

This clonotype was observed at least ten times. The chain employs TRBV20-1 and TRBJ2-2; D may match TRBD1 or TRBD2 (6 bases each). The CDR3 extends over 15 amino acids. The ends were cut back, 3 bases at V and 4 bases at J, with 15 bases in the middle. The germline CDR1 and CDR2 sequences are DFQATT and SNEGSKA (reference sequence). The CDR3 here is CSASARGGSTGELFF. In nucleotides, the CDR3 is TGCAGTGCTAGCGCCAGGGGAGGCAGCACCGGGGAGCTGTTTTTT.

This clonotype showed up many times. The V gene is TRBV6-5, the J gene TRBJ2-7, with 12 positions matching TRBD1. Germline loops: CDR1 MNHEY, CDR2 SVGAGI. The CDR3 length is 15 residues. The junction had 4 bases not matched to a gene; V was cut back by 5 bases and J by 2 bases. The DNA for the CDR3 is TGTGCCAGCAGTCACCGGGACAGGGGGCCCTACGAGCAGTACTTC. Residues: CASSHRDRGPYEQYF.

At least ten counts were recorded for this clonotype. Here the CDR3 DNA reads TGCGCCAGCAGCCTGTCACAGGGGGCATCTGGGGCCAACGTCCTGACTTTC. Its protein product is CASSLSQGASGANVLTF. The chain combines TRBV4-1 with TRBJ2-6; 9 positions agree with TRBD1. The V gene end was trimmed by 4 bases and the J gene end by 1 base; junction bases not matched to a gene: 5. Germline assignment: CDR1 MGHRA and CDR2 YSYEKL. CDR3 length equals 17 residues.

This clonotype was detected many times. The chain uses TRBV7-2 and TRBJ1-2; 7 nucleotides agree with TRBD1. V dropped 0 bases and J dropped 4; count of bases not matched to a gene: 5. The CDR3 totals 15 residues. Germline V gives CDR1 SGHTA, CDR2 FQGNSA. The CDR3 spells CASSLAPRDSYGYTF. CDR3 nucleotide sequence: TGTGCCAGCAGCTTAGCCCCAAGGGACAGCTATGGCTACACCTTC.

Ten or more counts support this clonotype. The chain is built from TRBV5-1 and TRBJ2-3; 9 bases agree with TRBD1. The V and J ends lost 4 bases and 1 base, in that order; junction bases with no gene match: 1. CDR1 is SGHRS and CDR2 is YFSETQ in the germline V gene. The CDR3 covers 14 residues. The DNA of the CDR3 is TGCGCCAGCAGCGGGGACAGGGGCACAGATACGCAGTATTTT. Translating gives CASSGDRGTDTQYF.

This clonotype was recorded many times. V usage is TRBV28 and J usage is TRBJ1-4; no clear D. V lost 4 bases and J lost 7, with 13 bases in between. CDR1 is MDHEN, CDR2 SYDVKM, per germline. The CDR3 is made up of 14 amino acids. The CDR3 here is CASSSSNKPEKLFF. The CDR3 DNA follows: TGTGCCAGCAGTTCCTCAAACAAACCTGAAAAACTGTTTTTT.

This clonotype was detected ten times or more. The junction departs from the called germline gene at one end, perhaps through a read error. The rearrangement uses TRBV2 and TRBJ1-6; 7 positions agree with TRBD1. From germline, CDR1 is SNHLY and CDR2 FYNNEI. This CDR3 has 12 amino acids. The CDR3 region is CASSTTSGTEDF. The CDR3 DNA reads as TGTGCCAGCAGTACCACTTCTGGGACAGAGGACTTT.

This clonotype came up a few times. Just one base apart from a much larger clone, this may be a read error. The chain combines TRBV20-1 with TRBJ2-7; TRBD2 is a possible D gene (6 bases). The CDR3 loop spans 14 amino acids. Trimming shortened V by 8 bases and J by 5 bases, and 22 bases separated the two germline ends. Germline values: CDR1 DFQATT, CDR2 SNEGSKA (reference sequence). CDR3 in amino acids: CSSMGLGFWNEQYF. In DNA, the CDR3 is TGCAGTTCTATGGGACTGGGCTTTTGGAACGAGCAGTACTTC.

This clonotype was counted many times. J is TRBJ1-4 and V is TRBV29-1; D is unclear. Trimming stripped 6 bases from V and 5 bases from J, with 4 bases between. The CDR3 runs to 10 residues. The V gene's germline CDR1 is SQVTM and CDR2 ANQGSEA. The CDR3 loop is CSVKNEKLFF. As DNA, the CDR3 is TGCAGCGTGAAAAATGAAAAACTGTTTTTT.

The V gene is TRBV7-2, the J gene TRBJ2-2, with D uncertain. The CDR3 length is 14 residues. Between the trimmed V and J ends, which lost 6 bases and 8 bases, there was a span of 16 bases. CDR1 SGHTA and CDR2 FQGNSA come from the germline V gene. The CDR3 nucleotides are TGTGCCAGCAGGTTCCCCTATTCGGTGGGGGAGCTGTTTTTT. This encodes CASRFPYSVGELFF.

This clonotype was recorded many times. The V and J genes are TRBV5-5 and TRBJ2-1; 8 nucleotides line up with TRBD2. The CDR3 spans 17 residues. The ends lost 4 bases at V and 5 bases at J; junction bases unmatched: 14. Germline V lookup: CDR1 SGHKS, CDR2 YYEKEE (reference sequence). CDR3 protein: CASSATPGRGGHNEQFF. The CDR3 coding sequence is TGTGCCAGCAGCGCCACCCCCGGCCGGGGGGGCCACAATGAGCAGTTCTTC.

This clonotype was observed many times. The chain combines TRBV5-1 with TRBJ2-3; 8 nucleotides line up with TRBD2. Germline CDR1 reads SGHRS; CDR2 reads YFSETQ. CDR3 length: 16 residues. Unmatched junction bases numbered 13, after V lost 9 bases and J lost 1 base. The CDR3: CATSNGGASRTDTQYF. The DNA for the CDR3 is TGCGCCACCTCTAACGGGGGGGCCTCCCGCACAGATACGCAGTATTTT.

This clonotype showed up many times. The gene calls are TRBV7-3 and TRBJ2-2, with 7 positions matching TRBD1. The V segment lost 5 bases and the J segment 2 bases; nucleotides outside the gene matches: 8. Germline values: CDR1 SGHTA, CDR2 FQGTGA. The CDR3 contains 16 residues. CDR3: CASSPWDSANTGELFF. The CDR3 nucleotides read TGTGCCAGCAGCCCGTGGGACAGCGCAAACACCGGGGAGCTGTTTTTT.

Concerning this clonotype itself: This may be a read error, as it is one base from a much larger clone. The genes are TRBV7-9 and TRBJ1-6; D gene ambiguous. The CDR3 contains 14 residues. V was shortened by 1 base and J by 10 bases, with 11 bases between the two germline ends. CDR1 SEHNR and CDR2 FQNEAQ come from the germline V gene (reference sequence). Here the CDR3 DNA reads TGTGCCAGCAGCTTAGAGGGAGTCAACTCACCCCTCCACTTT. Amino acid sequence: CASSLEGVNSPLHF.

This clonotype was seen many times. The chain carries TRBV20-1 and TRBJ1-1; D might be TRBD1 (5 bases). V was clipped by 5 bases and J by 1 base, with 17 bases between them. The germline gives CDR1 DFQATT, CDR2 SNEGSKA (reference sequence). This CDR3 has 15 amino acids. CDR3 DNA: TGCAGTGCTGCTGCCAGGGAAAGAGGGAACACTGAAGCTTTCTTT. It is translated as CSAAARERGNTEAFF.

The chain carries TRBV20-1 and TRBJ2-4; no clear D. The CDR3 has 14 residues. Germline CDR1 and CDR2: DFQATT and SNEGSKA (reference sequence). The ends were cut back, 0 bases at V and 7 bases at J, with 13 bases in the middle. CDR3 nucleotide sequence: TGCAGTGCTAGAGATACCAGGTCCGCGAACATTCAGTACTTC. It codes for CSARDTRSANIQYF.

This clonotype was seen many times. The V call is TRBV5-1, the J call TRBJ1-5; D not certain. Germline CDR1 SGHRS, CDR2 YFSETQ. This CDR3 has 13 amino acids. V dropped 0 bases and J dropped 3 bases, with 4 bases sitting between them. CDR3 nucleotide sequence: TGCGCCAGCAGCTTGGCGCTCAATCAGCCCCAGCATTTT. Translated, it gives CASSLALNQPQHF. Full variable domain (rest looked up from reference TRBV5-1 and TRBJ1-5): KAGVTQTPRYLIKTRGQQVTLSCSPISGHRSVSWYQQTPGQGLQFLFEYFSETQRNKGNFPGRFSGRQFSNSRSEMNVSTLELGDSALYLCASSLALNQPQHFGDGTRLSIL.

This clonotype occurred many times. V usage is TRBV5-1 and J usage is TRBJ2-2, with D unresolved. Germline-derived CDR1 and CDR2 are SGHRS and YFSETQ. V gave up 2 bases and J gave up 7 bases, with 18 bases separating them. This CDR3 is built from 16 residues. The CDR3 DNA reads as TGCGCCAGCAGCTTCATACCGGGCGTAGGATTCGGGGAGCTGTTTTTT. Residues: CASSFIPGVGFGELFF.

This clonotype has a count of ten or more. The V call is TRBV28, the J call TRBJ2-3; D uncertain. Germline V gene lookup returns CDR1 MDHEN and CDR2 SYDVKM. Trimming pared 6 bases from V and 4 bases from J, leaving 17 bases between. The CDR3 length is 15 residues. CDR3 sequence reads: CASSQVMARSDTQYF. The CDR3 DNA sequence: TGTGCCAGCAGCCAAGTCATGGCTCGTTCAGATACGCAGTATTTT. Supplemented by reference TRBV28 and TRBJ2-3, the full variable domain reads DVKVTQSSRYLVKRTGEKVFLECVQDMDHENMFWYRQDPGLGLRLIYFSYDVKMKEKGDIPEGYSVSREKKERFSLILESASTNQTSMYLCASSQVMARSDTQYFGPGTRLTVL.